These 30 T cell receptor beta chains were sequenced from one sample in a study of human T cells and chemical hapten exposure. Indicated time point: patch test 1, 2 weeks after DPC sensitization. The sample's treatment: therapeutic diphenylcyclopropenone sensitization with weekly scalp DPC. TCRdb ran MiXCR on the RACE reads and lists one entry per CDR3 protein. In the table there are some 50,000 distinct CDR3 sequences, about a tenth of which are singletons. The sample was whole blood, taken in connection with sensitization to the hapten diphenylcyclopropenone (DPC). The receptors were sampled from a woman between 40 and 55 years old with alopecia areata. Some clones in this sample may be carry-over from other donors' samples.

This clonotype was seen a few times. The chain uses TRBV3-1 and TRBJ1-1; TRBD1 is a possible D gene (6 bases). The CDR3 runs 15 residues. With 1 base removed from V and 6 bases from J, the gap between germline ends came to 15 bases. The germline gives CDR1 LGHDT, CDR2 YNNKEL (reference sequence). DNA for the CDR3: TGTGCCAGCAGCCAAGGGAACAGGGTAAAGTCTGAAGCTTTCTTT. Protein product: CASSQGNRVKSEAFF.

This clonotype was counted a few times. The chain combines TRBV18 with TRBJ1-4; D not resolved. The CDR3 is made up of 15 amino acids. Germline loops: CDR1 KGHSH, CDR2 LQKENI. The V end lost 6 bases, the J end lost 4 bases, and 15 bases lay between the germline ends. In DNA form, the CDR3 reads TGTGCCAGCTCGACCCGAAGGCCTTATAATGAAAAACTGTTTTTT. Residues: CASSTRRPYNEKLFF.

This clonotype is a singleton in its sample. The chain couples TRBV7-9 to TRBJ1-5; D remains unclear. The germline V gene encodes CDR1 SEHNR and CDR2 FQNEAQ (reference sequence). Between the trimmed V and J ends, which lost 2 bases and 11 bases, there was a span of 13 bases. This CDR3 contains 13 residues. The CDR3 loop is CASSLLEFRAQHF. The CDR3 DNA sequence: TGTGCCAGCAGCTTACTTGAGTTTCGAGCCCAGCATTTT.

This clonotype was detected a few times. V gene TRBV27 combines with J gene TRBJ1-4; D is unclear. V was clipped by 5 bases and J by 7 bases, with 17 bases between them. CDR1 and CDR2 (germline): MNHEY, SMNVEV (reference sequence). The CDR3 runs to 15 residues. The CDR3 DNA is TGTGCCAGCAGTACACCGGGAGGGCGAGGTGAAAAACTGTTTTTT. Its protein product is CASSTPGGRGEKLFF.

The V call is TRBV15, the J call TRBJ1-2; no firm D call. Trimming removed 1 base from V and 5 bases from J, with 5 bases in between. The V gene's germline CDR1 is LNHNV and CDR2 YYDKDF (reference sequence). The CDR3 is 12 amino acids. The CDR3 DNA is TGTGCCACCAGCAGAGGCGGGTATGGCTACACCTTC. Translation gives CATSRGGYGYTF. Full variable domain (missing parts from reference TRBV15 and TRBJ1-2): DAMVIQNPRYQVTQFGKPVTLSCSQTLNHNVMYWYQQKSSQAPKLLFHYYDKDFNNEADTPDNFQSRRPNTSFCFLDIRSPGLGDTAMYLCATSRGGYGYTFGSGTRLTVV.

This chain links TRBV7-9 with TRBJ1-5; a possible D gene is TRBD1 (5 bases). Germline lookup yields CDR1 SEHNR and CDR2 FQNEAQ (reference sequence). The V and J ends lost 5 bases and 3 bases respectively, with 8 bases between them. This CDR3 is built from 13 residues. CDR3 protein: CASSSRDNQPQHF. DNA of the CDR3: TGTGCCAGCAGCAGCAGGGACAATCAGCCCCAGCATTTT.

This clonotype was found a few times. The V and J genes are TRBV30 and TRBJ2-2; no reliable D call. Germline CDR1 GTSNPN, CDR2 SVGIG (reference sequence). The CDR3 has 11 amino acids. Trimming stripped 3 bases from V and 3 bases from J, with 2 bases between. CDR3 in amino acids: CAWSDTGELFF. CDR3 coding DNA: TGTGCCTGGAGCGACACCGGGGAGCTGTTTTTT.

Many counts were recorded for this clonotype. V usage is TRBV6-1 and J usage is TRBJ2-7, with D uncertain. V was pared by 10 bases and J by 0 bases, with 13 bases between. The germline gives CDR1 MNHNS, CDR2 SASEGT. CDR3 size: 13 residues. The CDR3 spells CAIHDGSSYEQYF. The CDR3 nucleotides are TGTGCCATACACGACGGAAGCTCCTACGAGCAGTACTTC.

This chain connects TRBV7-2 to TRBJ2-1, with unresolved D. The germline V and J ends were trimmed by 3 bases and 4 bases, with 7 bases remaining between them. Germline CDR1 SGHTA, CDR2 FQGNSA. The CDR3 spans 13 residues. CDR3 sequence reads: CASSFNRYNEQFF. CDR3 coding DNA: TGTGCCAGCAGCTTTAACAGATACAATGAGCAGTTCTTC.

This chain joins TRBV12-3 or TRBV12-4 and TRBJ2-1; D is undetermined. This CDR3 is built from 14 residues. With 7 bases removed from V and 3 bases from J, the gap between germline ends came to 13 bases. DNA of the CDR3: TGTGCCAGCAAAGTCGCGGACGACTACAATGAGCAGTTCTTC. Translating it yields CASKVADDYNEQFF.

This chain uses TRBV2 with TRBJ2-7; D gene ambiguous. Trimming took off 5 bases at V and 6 bases at J, with 14 bases between the two ends. This CDR3 is 13 amino acids long. Germline V lookup: CDR1 SNHLY, CDR2 FYNNEI. This CDR3 is CASSRRTPPEQYF. DNA for the CDR3: TGTGCCAGCAGTAGAAGGACCCCTCCCGAGCAGTACTTC. The full variable domain, its missing parts supplied by reference TRBV2 and TRBJ2-7, is EPEVTQTPSHQVTQMGQEVILRCVPISNHLYFYWYRQILGQKVEFLVSFYNNEISEKSEIFDDQFSVERPDGSNFTLKIRSTKLEDSAMYFCASSRRTPPEQYFGPGTRLTVT.

This clonotype was detected many times. CDR3 region: CSVEGGADSRGQFF. The CDR3 bases are TGCAGCGTTGAAGGCGGCGCGGACTCAAGGGGGCAGTTCTTC. The chain uses TRBV29-1 and TRBJ2-1; D tentatively fits TRBD1 or TRBD2 (5 bases each). CDR3 size: 14 residues. CDR1 and CDR2 from the germline V gene are SQVTM and ANQGSEA. V lost 1 base and J 12 bases, leaving 19 bases between the germline ends.

This clonotype was detected many times. This chain uses TRBV30 with TRBJ2-5; possible D gene TRBD2, 6 bases. CDR1 GTSNPN and CDR2 SVGIG come from the germline V gene (reference sequence). The CDR3 spans 15 residues. The V and J ends lost 1 base and 3 bases respectively, with 15 bases between them. The chain's CDR3 is CAWSGWGTAKETQYF. The CDR3 DNA sequence: TGTGCCTGGAGTGGATGGGGGACTGCTAAAGAGACCCAGTACTTC.

The chain employs TRBV4-2 and TRBJ2-3, with 9 bases identical to TRBD2. The germline V gene encodes CDR1 LGHNA and CDR2 YNFKEQ. Trimming removed 0 bases from V and 1 base from J; junction bases left unmatched: 8. CDR3 size: 18 residues. The CDR3 coding sequence is TGTGCCAGCAGCCAAGAAATCCGAGCTAGCGGGGGCACAGATACGCAGTATTTT. Protein: CASSQEIRASGGTDTQYF.

Many counts were recorded for this clonotype. V and J are TRBV13 and TRBJ2-2, with 7 bases identical to TRBD1. From germline, CDR1 is PRHDT and CDR2 FYEKMQ (reference sequence). Unmatched junction bases numbered 5, after V lost 4 bases and J lost 0 bases. The CDR3 consists of 16 residues. As DNA, the CDR3 is TGTGCCAGCAGCTCATGGACAGGCACGAACACCGGGGAGCTGTTTTTT. This encodes CASSSWTGTNTGELFF.

This clonotype was seen repeatedly, ten times or more. This chain connects TRBV29-1 to TRBJ2-3; tentative D call: TRBD1 (6 bases). Per germline, CDR1 SQVTM and CDR2 ANQGSEA. The CDR3 runs to 13 residues. With 4 bases removed from V and 4 bases from J, the gap between germline ends came to 12 bases. CDR3 coding DNA: TGCAGCGTTGTTACAGGGATGGCAGATACGCAGTATTTT. This translates into CSVVTGMADTQYF.

CDR3 in amino acids: CSASVRGPWFDEQFF. Here the CDR3 DNA reads TGCAGTGCTAGCGTCAGGGGCCCCTGGTTCGATGAGCAGTTCTTC. J is TRBJ2-1 and V is TRBV20-1, with D possibly being TRBD1 (6 bases). CDR3 length: 15 amino acids. The V and J ends lost 3 bases and 8 bases respectively, with 20 bases between them. Germline values: CDR1 DFQATT, CDR2 SNEGSKA (reference sequence).

There are many counts of this clonotype. This chain joins TRBV30 and TRBJ1-2; 7 bases line up with TRBD1. This CDR3 region has 14 residues. Germline trimming cut 1 base from V and 2 bases from J; bases unmatched to any gene: 4. Germline V gives CDR1 GTSNPN, CDR2 SVGIG (reference sequence). Here the CDR3 DNA reads TGTGCCTGGAGTGGGGACAGATCCAACTATGGCTACACCTTC. Protein product: CAWSGDRSNYGYTF.

This clonotype was seen at least ten times. The V gene is TRBV9, the J gene TRBJ2-7; possible D gene TRBD1, 6 bases. The CDR3 is made up of 13 amino acids. Germline V gives CDR1 SGDLS, CDR2 YYNGEE. V was cut by 4 bases and J by 2 bases, with 10 bases left in between. The CDR3 region is CASSPQGAYEQYF. In nucleotides, the CDR3 is TGTGCCAGCAGCCCACAGGGCGCCTACGAGCAGTACTTC.

J is TRBJ2-5 and V is TRBV9, with 8 bases lining up with TRBD1. The germline gives CDR1 SGDLS, CDR2 YYNGEE. The V segment lost 5 bases and the J segment 2 bases; nucleotides outside the gene matches: 11. This CDR3 contains 16 residues. The CDR3 DNA reads as TGTGCCAGCAGTTTGAGGGGACAGGCAGGACAAGAGACCCAGTACTTC. This sequence encodes CASSLRGQAGQETQYF.

This clonotype was seen at least ten times. The J gene is TRBJ2-3, the V gene TRBV5-6; 14 bases match TRBD2. The CDR3 has 21 residues. V trimming: 2 bases; J trimming: 0 bases; junction bases outside the gene matches: 14. The V gene's germline CDR1 is SGHDT and CDR2 YYEEEE. The CDR3 spells CASSFGTSGGRTYSSTDTQYF. The CDR3 coding sequence is TGTGCCAGCAGCTTCGGGACTAGCGGGGGTAGAACGTATTCTAGCACAGATACGCAGTATTTT.

This clonotype was recorded a few times. V gene TRBV19 combines with J gene TRBJ1-6; D is uncertain. This CDR3 has 14 residues. The ends were cut back, 5 bases at V and 5 bases at J, with 10 bases in the middle. Germline lookup yields CDR1 LNHDA and CDR2 SQIVND (reference sequence). The CDR3 region has the DNA TGTGCCAGTAGTTCGGCGGGAAATAATTCACCCCTCCACTTT. Protein product: CASSSAGNNSPLHF.

There are many counts of this clonotype. This chain connects TRBV7-6 to TRBJ1-1; a possible D gene is TRBD1 (5 bases). Looked up from germline, CDR1 is SGHVS and CDR2 is FNYEAQ. With 3 bases removed from V and 4 bases from J, the gap between germline ends came to 15 bases. The CDR3 runs to 15 residues. CDR3 nucleotides: TGTGCCAGCAGCTTGGGGCCAGGCGGCGGCACTGAAGCTTTCTTT. It specifies CASSLGPGGGTEAFF.

This clonotype came up many times. The chain links TRBV12-3 or TRBV12-4 to TRBJ1-1, with D perhaps matching TRBD1 (5 bases). This CDR3 has 15 amino acids. Trimming stripped 1 base from V and 8 bases from J, with 17 bases between. The CDR3 spells CASSLVSPGSNEAFF. Here the CDR3 DNA reads TGTGCCAGCAGTTTAGTGAGTCCAGGGTCTAACGAAGCTTTCTTT.

This chain uses TRBV28 with TRBJ1-2, with 8 bases aligning to TRBD1. J lost 2 bases, V lost 5 bases, and 7 bases had no gene match. The CDR3 consists of 15 residues. Germline CDR1 and CDR2: MDHEN and SYDVKM. The CDR3 nucleotides read TGTGCCAGCAGTCCATCAGGGGGCCCGAACTATGGCTACACCTTC. Translating gives CASSPSGGPNYGYTF.

This clonotype occurred once. A much larger clone lies a single base off, so this may be a read error. The chain employs TRBV3-1 and TRBJ2-1; TRBD1 might be the D (5 bases). CDR3 length: 15 residues. Germline V lookup: CDR1 LGHDT, CDR2 YNNKEL (reference sequence). CDR3 nucleotides: TGTGGCAGCAGCCAAGGGGCTCCTTTCTACAATGAGCAGTTCTTC. Its translation is CGSSQGAPFYNEQFF.

The J gene is TRBJ2-7, the V gene TRBV12-3 or TRBV12-4; 8 nucleotides align to TRBD2. The CDR3 runs to 14 residues. The junction had 1 base not matched to a gene; V was cut back by 2 bases and J by 1 base. The CDR3 DNA sequence: TGTGCCAGCAGTTTATTAGCGGGGTCCTACGAGCAGTACTTC. It encodes CASSLLAGSYEQYF.

This clonotype was seen at least ten times. In DNA, the CDR3 is TGTGCCAGCAGCGCTGGGTCCGGGACAGGGGACTACGAGCAGTACTTC. This gives the protein CASSAGSGTGDYEQYF. The chain has TRBV9 and TRBJ2-7; 10 nucleotides match TRBD1. Germline CDR1 reads SGDLS; CDR2 reads YYNGEE. The CDR3 contains 16 residues. V lost 3 bases and J lost 3; bases outside the gene matches: 9.

This clonotype has ten or more counts. This rearrangement joins TRBV5-1 to TRBJ2-5; D gene unclear. The V end lost 4 bases, the J end lost 2 bases, and 15 bases lay between the germline ends. The germline V gene has CDR1 SGHRS and CDR2 YFSETQ. CDR3 length equals 15 residues. Written as DNA, the CDR3 is TGCGCCAGCAGCGAGGATGTAGGTGGTCAAGAGACCCAGTACTTC. It encodes CASSEDVGGQETQYF.

J is TRBJ2-1 and V is TRBV3-1; D is perhaps TRBD2 (6 bases). The CDR3 spans 14 residues. V was cut by 0 bases and J by 8 bases, with 11 bases left in between. The V gene's germline CDR1 is LGHDT and CDR2 YNNKEL (reference sequence). The CDR3 is CASSQETWGDEQFF. The CDR3 DNA is TGTGCCAGCAGCCAAGAGACGTGGGGGGATGAGCAGTTCTTC.